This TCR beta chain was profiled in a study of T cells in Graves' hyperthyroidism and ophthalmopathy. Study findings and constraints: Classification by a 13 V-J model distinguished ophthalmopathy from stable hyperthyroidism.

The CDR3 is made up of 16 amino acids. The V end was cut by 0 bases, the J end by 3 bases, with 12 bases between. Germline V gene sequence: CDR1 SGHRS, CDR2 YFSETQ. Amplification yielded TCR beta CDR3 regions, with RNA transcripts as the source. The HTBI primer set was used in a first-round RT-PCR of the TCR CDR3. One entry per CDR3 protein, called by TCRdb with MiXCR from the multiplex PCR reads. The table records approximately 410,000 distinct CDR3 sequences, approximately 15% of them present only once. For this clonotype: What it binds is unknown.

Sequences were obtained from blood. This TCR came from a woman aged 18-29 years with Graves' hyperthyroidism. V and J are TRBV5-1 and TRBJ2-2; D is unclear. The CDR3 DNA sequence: TGCGCCAGCAGCTTGGACTCTATAGGATACACCGGGGAGCTGTTTTTT. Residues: CASSLDSIGYTGELFF.